This T cell receptor (beta chain) was profiled in a study of cytomegalovirus exposure and HLA in healthy donors. Study-level points and caveats: What a later analysis reportedly showed was that an Asian-associated ancestry cluster had fewer N-insertions than the approximately 700-donor mean.

V was trimmed by 0 bases and J by 7 bases, leaving 5 bases between them. From germline, CDR1 is SGHRS and CDR2 YFSETQ. The length of the CDR3 is 12 residues. A multiplex PCR was run with 60 Vbeta primers and 13 Jbeta primers. Repertoires were generated with immunoSEQ multiplex PCR, while TCRdb's copy carries only in-frame clones and drops some. The repertoire has more than 150,000 clones, roughly 80% of them found once; the top ten carry about 0.7%. This clone turned up a few times. No antigen is known for it. The clonotype comes from a boy younger than 18 in good health and CMV-seronegative. The J gene is TRBJ2-1, the V gene TRBV5-1, with D unclear. Sequenced: PBMCs. CDR3 residues: CASSLVRNEQFF. CDR3 in DNA: TGCGCCAGCAGCTTGGTGCGAAATGAGCAGTTCTTC.